Sequencing of this TCR beta chain was carried out in a study of blood T cell repertoires in COVID-19. Deletions cut 3 bases from V and 1 base from J, with 9 bases between. In germline, CDR1 is SGHTA, CDR2 FQGTGA. The CDR3 covers 14 residues. The assay was immunoSEQ multiplex PCR, and TCRdb's table has in-frame clones only and misses some. Counted here are roughly 79,000 clones, 82% occurring once; the ten biggest clones make up about 7.4%. The chain combines TRBV7-3 with TRBJ1-1; D is possibly TRBD1 (6 bases). The source of this sequence is a human donor in a cohort sampled during active COVID-19. The sequenced sample consisted of peripheral blood. CDR3 sequence (DNA): TGTGCCAGCAGCTTGACAGGACCGAACACTGAAGCTTTCTTT. Its protein is CASSLTGPNTEAFF.